Sequencing of this TCR beta chain was carried out in a study of PD-1 blockade in classical Hodgkin lymphoma. This CDR3 has 10 amino acids. Trimming took 6 bases from V and 9 from J, leaving 11 bases between them. Germline CDR1 SQVTM, CDR2 ANQGSEA. Time point noted: cycle 4 day 1 (C4D1), after less than 7 weeks of nivolumab. All trial patients relapsed after autologous stem cell transplantation. The method was immunoSEQ multiplex PCR; TCRdb's version includes in-frame clones alone and lacks a portion of them. The table lists about 93,000 clones, around 80% of them singletons, with around 8.9% in the top ten.

The sample consisted of peripheral blood mononuclear cells (PBMCs), taken before the fourth cycle of nivolumab. The sequence derives from a human donor with classical Hodgkin lymphoma. This chain uses TRBV29-1 with TRBJ1-1, with D possibly matching TRBD1 (5 bases). In DNA form, the CDR3 reads TGCAGCGTGGGGACGGGGAAAGCTTTCTTT. Translating gives CSVGTGKAFF.